This T cell receptor beta chain was sequenced for a study of T-cell reconstitution after alpha-beta-depleted transplantation in children. Trimming at V came to 4 bases and at J to 6 bases, leaving 8 bases not matched to a gene. CDR1 is SGDLS and CDR2 is YYNGEE in the germline V gene. The CDR3 runs to 14 residues. The library targeted TCRbeta and was prepared with unique molecular identifiers. TCRdb processed the PCR reads anew with MiXCR; each CDR3 protein has one entry. Among 400,000 to 450,000 distinct CDR3 sequences listed, over 40% were seen once. The sequences come from PBMCs, collected before TCRalphabeta/CD19-depleted stem cell transplant. The V call is TRBV9, the J call TRBJ2-7; 9 bases agree with TRBD2. The TCR was taken from a girl aged 2 to 10 with aplastic anemia, due to receive a stem cell transplant. CDR3 DNA: TGTGCCAGCAGCCAGAGCGGGAGGTCTGGCGAGCAGTACTTC. It specifies CASSQSGRSGEQYF.